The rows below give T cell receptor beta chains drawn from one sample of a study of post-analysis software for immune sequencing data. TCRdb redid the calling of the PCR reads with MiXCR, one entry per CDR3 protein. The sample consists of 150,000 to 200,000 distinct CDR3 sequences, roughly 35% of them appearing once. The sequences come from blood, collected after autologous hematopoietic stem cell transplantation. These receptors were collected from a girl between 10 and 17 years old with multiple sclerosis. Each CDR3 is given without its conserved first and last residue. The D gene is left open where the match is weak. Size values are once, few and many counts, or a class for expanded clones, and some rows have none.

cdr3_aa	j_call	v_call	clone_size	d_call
ASSLGTGTAIYEQY	TRBJ2-7	TRBV7-2	NA	TRBD1
ASSRLDGSSYNEQF	TRBJ2-1	TRBV12-3/TRBV12-4	NA	NA
ASSYKGQNTEAF	TRBJ1-1	TRBV5-1	NA	NA
ASSQVGPHRGQGNTEAF	TRBJ1-1	TRBV4-3	NA	TRBD1
ASSFQTNTEAF	TRBJ1-1	TRBV5-1	many	NA
ASTLGQGGNQPQH	TRBJ1-5	TRBV6-1	few	TRBD1
ASSYSNPGVGYEQY	NA	TRBV6-5	few	NA
SVERQGGTEAF	TRBJ1-1	TRBV29-1	few	NA
ASSWGLSGRKTDTQY	TRBJ2-3	TRBV11-2	NA	TRBD2
ASSLKGGQPQH	TRBJ1-5	TRBV28	NA	NA
SARPGGGYGYT	TRBJ1-2	TRBV20-1	NA	NA
SVENGTSLPQY	TRBJ2-7	TRBV29-1	many	TRBD2
ATSPGETYEQY	TRBJ2-7	TRBV6-2/TRBV6-3	NA	NA
ASSVELAGVDEQF	TRBJ2-1	TRBV9	NA	TRBD2
ASSRRGPETQY	TRBJ2-5	TRBV4-1	NA	NA
SVETDSLSEQY	TRBJ2-7	TRBV29-1	many	NA
ASSYASSGGSREQY	TRBJ2-7	TRBV6-2/TRBV6-3	NA	TRBD2
ASSPTGAWETQY	TRBJ2-5	TRBV18	NA	TRBD1
SARSRDWVDGYT	TRBJ1-2	TRBV20-1	few	NA
ASSHIAEDNEQF	TRBJ2-1	TRBV6-6	few	NA
ASSLFWDSYGYT	TRBJ1-2	TRBV7-2	NA	TRBD1
SARGTSGQETQY	TRBJ2-5	TRBV20-1	few	TRBD2
AISGQALNYGYT	TRBJ1-2	TRBV10-3	many	NA
ASSYWALISYNEQF	TRBJ2-1	TRBV6-2/TRBV6-3	NA	NA
ASSLSGNSGANVLT	TRBJ2-6	TRBV5-1	few	TRBD2
ASSLNGRNQPQH	TRBJ1-5	TRBV12-3/TRBV12-4	once	NA